These 20 T cell receptor beta chains came from one sample sequenced in a study of technical replicates of blood from a handful of donors. Sequencing used immunoSEQ multiplex PCR; TCRdb keeps in-frame clones, though not all of them. In the table there are 45,000 to 55,000 clones, around 96% of which are singletons. The sequencing sample was made of T cells isolated from PBMCs. These receptors all come from a human donor in good health.

CDR3 coding DNA: TGTGCCAGCAGTGGGACAGGGCGCAATGAGCAGTTCTTC. This codes for CASSGTGRNEQFF. The rearrangement joins TRBV27 to TRBJ2-1, with 9 bases fitting TRBD1. This CDR3 has 13 amino acids. Germline values: CDR1 MNHEY, CDR2 SMNVEV (reference sequence). Unmatched junction bases numbered 2, after V lost 5 bases and J lost 6 bases.

This clone was recorded only once. This rearrangement joins TRBV29-1 to TRBJ1-4; D is perhaps TRBD1 (6 bases). The CDR3 extends over 13 amino acids. V lost 4 bases and J lost 7, with 13 bases in between. Germline V gene data show CDR1 as SQVTM and CDR2 as ANQGSEA. DNA of the CDR3: TGCAGCGTTGGGGCAGGGGATTTTGAAAAACTGTTTTTT. Its protein is CSVGAGDFEKLFF.

V usage is TRBV7-3 and J usage is TRBJ2-3; 8 bases are a match to TRBD2. With 5 bases clipped from V and 1 base from J, the junction kept 8 bases outside the gene matches. The CDR3 runs 16 residues. Looked up from germline, CDR1 is SGHTA and CDR2 is FQGTGA. The CDR3 loop reads CASSPTSALGTDTQYF. For the CDR3, the DNA is TGTGCCAGCAGCCCGACTAGCGCGCTCGGCACAGATACGCAGTATTTT.

The J gene is TRBJ2-7, the V gene TRBV30; 8 bases are a match to TRBD2. The CDR3 spans 13 residues. Germline V lookup: CDR1 GTSNPN, CDR2 SVGIG (reference sequence). The trim removed 4 bases at V and 5 bases at J, leaving 7 bases unmatched. CDR3 nucleotide sequence: TGTGCCTGGACGGGGACTAGTCCCCACGAGCAGTACTTC. It codes for CAWTGTSPHEQYF.

The chain joins TRBV11-3 to TRBJ2-3; TRBD1 matches at 9 bases. J lost 3 bases, V lost 5 bases, and 9 bases had no gene match. The CDR3 spans 16 residues. Germline assignment: CDR1 SGHNT and CDR2 YENEEA. For the CDR3, the DNA is TGTGCCAGCAGCCAGGACGGGACAGGGATTACAGATACGCAGTATTTT. Its translation: CASSQDGTGITDTQYF.

The rearrangement uses TRBV30 and TRBJ2-2; D is perhaps TRBD2 (7 bases). Trimming took off 4 bases at V and 6 bases at J, with 12 bases between the two ends. The CDR3 contains 13 residues. Germline V CDR1 and CDR2: GTSNPN, SVGIG (reference sequence). Written as DNA, the CDR3 is TGTGCCTGGACCCTAGGGGGGGCCGGGGAGCTGTTTTTT. It encodes CAWTLGGAGELFF.

This chain uses TRBV28 with TRBJ2-7, with TRBD1 matching over 9 bases. Germline V CDR1 and CDR2: MDHEN, SYDVKM. There are 15 residues in the CDR3. J lost 4 bases, V lost 4 bases, and 8 bases had no gene match. The CDR3 DNA follows: TGTGCCAGCAGTTGGGGACAGGGTCCTCCTTACGAGCAGTACTTC. Translated, it gives CASSWGQGPPYEQYF. The full variable domain, its missing parts supplied by reference TRBV28 and TRBJ2-7, is DVKVTQSSRYLVKRTGEKVFLECVQDMDHENMFWYRQDPGLGLRLIYFSYDVKMKEKGDIPEGYSVSREKKERFSLILESASTNQTSMYLCASSWGQGPPYEQYFGPGTRLTVT.

The chain has TRBV6-1 and TRBJ1-4; 9 bases line up with TRBD1. CDR3 length: 14 amino acids. CDR1 is MNHNS, CDR2 SASEGT, per germline. V trimming: 6 bases; J trimming: 8 bases; junction bases outside the gene matches: 7. This CDR3 reads CASRYRGLGEKLFF. CDR3 bases: TGTGCCAGCAGATACAGGGGGCTCGGGGAAAAACTGTTTTTT.

The chain recombines TRBV29-1 with TRBJ2-7, with a tentative D call TRBD2 (6 bases). V dropped 8 bases and J dropped 2 bases, with 22 bases sitting between them. Germline V gene data show CDR1 as SQVTM and CDR2 as ANQGSEA. The CDR3 length is 15 residues. CDR3 sequence: CSPQWGRQLTYEQYF. CDR3 sequence (DNA): TGCAGCCCACAGTGGGGGAGGCAACTCACCTACGAGCAGTACTTC.

The chain is built from TRBV7-9 and TRBJ1-2, with a weak D call TRBD1 (6 bases). The CDR3 spans 15 residues. Germline V lookup: CDR1 SEHNR, CDR2 FQNEAQ (reference sequence). V was pared by 1 base and J by 3 bases, with 12 bases between. CDR3 sequence: CASSLGSRGDYGYTF. In nucleotides, the CDR3 is TGTGCCAGCAGCTTAGGGTCCAGGGGAGACTATGGCTACACCTTC.

J is TRBJ2-7 and V is TRBV4-2; the D gene is possibly TRBD2 (6 bases). Germline assignment: CDR1 LGHNA and CDR2 YNFKEQ. Trimming cost V 1 base and J 2 bases, with 12 bases left between them. There are 15 residues in the CDR3. CDR3 protein: CASSQGSGRTYEQYF. The CDR3 DNA reads TGTGCCAGCAGCCAAGGAAGCGGGCGAACCTACGAGCAGTACTTC.

This clone was picked up one time. The chain links TRBV11-2 to TRBJ1-1, with a tentative D call TRBD1 (6 bases). Between the trimmed V and J ends, which lost 4 bases and 1 base, there was a span of 7 bases. CDR1 SGHAT and CDR2 FQNNGV come from the germline V gene. The CDR3 sequence is 13 residues long. The CDR3 loop is CASSWGQNTEAFF. CDR3 nucleotides: TGTGCCAGCAGCTGGGGACAGAACACTGAAGCTTTCTTT.

The rearrangement links TRBV6-1 to TRBJ2-1, with TRBD2 matching 9 bases. J gave up 6 bases and V 6 bases, and 9 bases lay outside the gene matches. Germline loops: CDR1 MNHNS, CDR2 SASEGT. The CDR3 consists of 15 residues. The CDR3 loop reads CASRNGAGGLNEQFF. The DNA for the CDR3 is TGTGCCAGCAGAAATGGAGCGGGAGGCCTCAATGAGCAGTTCTTC.

V usage is TRBV14 and J usage is TRBJ2-7; TRBD1 matches at 7 bases. This CDR3 is built from 13 residues. Trimming at V came to 1 base and at J to 6 bases, leaving 3 bases not matched to a gene. CDR1 and CDR2 (germline): SGHDN, FVKESK. CDR3 in DNA: TGTGCCAGCAGCCAAGTGACAGGGCCCGAGCAGTACTTC. Amino acid sequence: CASSQVTGPEQYF. The complete variable domain, with remaining parts taken from reference TRBV14 and TRBJ2-7, reads EAGVTQFPSHSVIEKGQTVTLRCDPISGHDNLYWYRRVMGKEIKFLLHFVKESKQDESGMPNNRFLAERTGGTYSTLKVQPAELEDSGVYFCASSQVTGPEQYFGPGTRLTVT.

This clone has just a few counts. The chain links TRBV5-6 to TRBJ1-3; TRBD1 is a possible D gene (5 bases). The CDR3 loop spans 14 amino acids. Trimming took off 5 bases at V and 4 bases at J, with 13 bases between the two ends. CDR1 and CDR2 (germline): SGHDT, YYEEEE. CDR3 bases: TGTGCCAGCAGTCGTACTTGGGGCGGAAACACCATATATTTT. It specifies CASSRTWGGNTIYF.

The chain uses TRBV16 and TRBJ1-5; TRBD1 aligns across 8 bases. The germline V gene has CDR1 KGHSY and CDR2 FQNENV. CDR3 size: 16 residues. The trim removed 0 bases at V and 0 bases at J, leaving 1 base unmatched. This CDR3 reads CASSQSGTGSNQPQHF. The CDR3, as DNA: TGTGCCAGCAGCCAATCGGGGACAGGTAGCAATCAGCCCCAGCATTTT.

This chain links TRBV11-2 with TRBJ2-7; 13 nucleotides agree with TRBD2. The CDR3 has 17 amino acids. CDR1 and CDR2 (germline): SGHAT, FQNNGV. V trimming: 2 bases; J trimming: 3 bases; junction bases outside the gene matches: 7. The CDR3 loop is CASSLSTSGRALYEQYF. The CDR3 DNA sequence: TGTGCCAGCAGCTTAAGTACTAGCGGGAGGGCCCTCTACGAGCAGTACTTC.

The rearrangement joins TRBV7-2 to TRBJ2-3, with 8 bases matching TRBD2. CDR3 length: 17 amino acids. J was trimmed by 3 bases and V by 1 base; bases with no gene match: 9. Germline loops: CDR1 SGHTA, CDR2 FQGNSA. CDR3 bases: TGTGCCAGCAGCTTAGTTGCGAGACTAGCGAGAACAGATACGCAGTATTTT. Its translation: CASSLVARLARTDTQYF.

The rearrangement uses TRBV7-8 and TRBJ1-5; D call uncertain. Deletions cut 5 bases from V and 5 bases from J, with 19 bases between. The CDR3 is 16 residues long. Germline CDR1 and CDR2: SGHVS and FQNEAQ. CDR3 amino acids: CASSIRRSTTDQPQHF. In DNA, the CDR3 is TGTGCCAGCAGCATAAGGAGGAGTACCACCGATCAGCCCCAGCATTTT.

The chain carries TRBV30 and TRBJ1-1; D gene ambiguous. The CDR3 runs to 10 residues. V shed 3 bases and J shed 9 bases, with 8 bases lying between them. From germline, CDR1 is GTSNPN and CDR2 SVGIG (reference sequence). The CDR3 DNA reads as TGTGCCTGGAGCCGGAGTCAAGCTTTCTTT. Protein sequence: CAWSRSQAFF.